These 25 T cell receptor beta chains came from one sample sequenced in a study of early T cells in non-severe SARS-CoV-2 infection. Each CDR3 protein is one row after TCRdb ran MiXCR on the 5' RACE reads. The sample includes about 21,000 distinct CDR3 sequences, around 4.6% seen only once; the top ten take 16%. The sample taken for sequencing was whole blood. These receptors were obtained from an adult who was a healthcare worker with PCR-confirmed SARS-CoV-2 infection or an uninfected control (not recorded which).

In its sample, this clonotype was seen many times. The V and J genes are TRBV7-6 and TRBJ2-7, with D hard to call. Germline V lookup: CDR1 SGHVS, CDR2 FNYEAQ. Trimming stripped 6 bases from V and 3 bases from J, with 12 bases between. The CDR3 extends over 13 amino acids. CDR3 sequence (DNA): TGTGCCAGCAGTTCCACGGACGGCTACGAGCAGTACTTC. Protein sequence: CASSSTDGYEQYF. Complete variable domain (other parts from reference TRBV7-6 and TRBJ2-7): GAGVSQSPRYKVTKRGQDVALRCDPISGHVSLYWYRQALGQGPEFLTYFNYEAQQDKSGLPNDRFSAERPEGSISTLTIQRTEQRDSAMYRCASSSTDGYEQYFGPGTRLTVT.

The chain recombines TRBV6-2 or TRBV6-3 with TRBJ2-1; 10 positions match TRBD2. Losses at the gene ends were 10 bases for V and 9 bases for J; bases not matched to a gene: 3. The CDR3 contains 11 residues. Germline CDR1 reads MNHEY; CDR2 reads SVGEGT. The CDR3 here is CAITSGVEQFF. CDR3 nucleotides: TGTGCCATAACTAGCGGGGTTGAGCAGTTCTTC.

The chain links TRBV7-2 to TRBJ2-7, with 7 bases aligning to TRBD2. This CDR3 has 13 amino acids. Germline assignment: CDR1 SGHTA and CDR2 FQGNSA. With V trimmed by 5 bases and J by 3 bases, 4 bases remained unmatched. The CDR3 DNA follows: TGTGCCAGCAGCCGACTAGCTCTCTACGAGCAGTACTTC. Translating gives CASSRLALYEQYF.

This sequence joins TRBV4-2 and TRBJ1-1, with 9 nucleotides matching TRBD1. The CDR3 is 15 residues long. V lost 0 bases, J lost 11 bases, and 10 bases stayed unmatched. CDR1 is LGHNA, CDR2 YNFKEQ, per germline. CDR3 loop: CASSQEPGQGSQAFF. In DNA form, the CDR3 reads TGTGCCAGCAGCCAAGAACCGGGACAGGGTTCGCAGGCTTTCTTT.

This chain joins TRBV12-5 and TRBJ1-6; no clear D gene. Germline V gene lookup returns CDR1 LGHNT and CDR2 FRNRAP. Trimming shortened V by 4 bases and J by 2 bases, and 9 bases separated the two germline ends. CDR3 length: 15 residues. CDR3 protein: CASGWAGAYNSPLHF. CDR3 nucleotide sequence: TGTGCTAGTGGTTGGGCGGGAGCCTATAATTCACCCCTCCACTTT.

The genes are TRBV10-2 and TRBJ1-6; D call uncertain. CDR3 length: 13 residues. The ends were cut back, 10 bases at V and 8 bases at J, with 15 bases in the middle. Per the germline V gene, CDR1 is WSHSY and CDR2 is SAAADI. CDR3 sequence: CATSERWDSPLHF. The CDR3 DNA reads TGCGCCACATCTGAGCGGTGGGATTCACCCCTCCACTTT.

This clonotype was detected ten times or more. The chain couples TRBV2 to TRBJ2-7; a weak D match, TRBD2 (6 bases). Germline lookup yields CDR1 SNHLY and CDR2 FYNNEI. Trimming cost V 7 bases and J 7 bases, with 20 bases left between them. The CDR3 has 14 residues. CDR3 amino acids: CASNGVTLGGEQYF. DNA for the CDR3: TGTGCCAGCAATGGGGTCACTCTTGGAGGGGAGCAGTACTTC.

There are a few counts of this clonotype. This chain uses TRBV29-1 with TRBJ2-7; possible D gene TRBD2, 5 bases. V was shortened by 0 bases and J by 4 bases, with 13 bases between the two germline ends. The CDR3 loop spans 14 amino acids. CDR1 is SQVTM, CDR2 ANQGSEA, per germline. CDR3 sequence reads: CSVEDGEGGYEQYF. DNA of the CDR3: TGCAGCGTTGAAGATGGGGAAGGCGGGTACGAGCAGTACTTC.

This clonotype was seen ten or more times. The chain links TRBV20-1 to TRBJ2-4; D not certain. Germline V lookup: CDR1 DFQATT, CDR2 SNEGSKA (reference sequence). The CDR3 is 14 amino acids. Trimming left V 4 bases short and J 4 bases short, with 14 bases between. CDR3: CSATRYDIKNIQYF. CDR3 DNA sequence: TGCAGTGCTACCCGATATGACATTAAAAACATTCAGTACTTC.

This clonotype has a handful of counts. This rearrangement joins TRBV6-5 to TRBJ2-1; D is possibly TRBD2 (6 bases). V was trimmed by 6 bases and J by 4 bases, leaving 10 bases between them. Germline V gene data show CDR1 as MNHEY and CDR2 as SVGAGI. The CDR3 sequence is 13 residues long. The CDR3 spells CASRGGEYNEQFF. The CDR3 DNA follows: TGTGCCAGCAGGGGGGGAGAATACAATGAGCAGTTCTTC.

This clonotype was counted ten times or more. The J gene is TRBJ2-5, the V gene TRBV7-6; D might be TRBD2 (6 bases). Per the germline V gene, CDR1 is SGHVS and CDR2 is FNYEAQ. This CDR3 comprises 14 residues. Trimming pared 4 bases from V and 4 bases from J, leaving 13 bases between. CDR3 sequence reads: CASSSQAGGETQYF. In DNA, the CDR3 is TGTGCCAGCAGCTCCCAGGCCGGGGGAGAGACCCAGTACTTC. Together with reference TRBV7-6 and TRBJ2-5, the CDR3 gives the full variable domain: GAGVSQSPRYKVTKRGQDVALRCDPISGHVSLYWYRQALGQGPEFLTYFNYEAQQDKSGLPNDRFSAERPEGSISTLTIQRTEQRDSAMYRCASSSQAGGETQYFGPGTRLLVL.

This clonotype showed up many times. CDR3 sequence: CASSFWLSNQPQHF. CDR3 DNA: TGTGCCAGCAGTTTTTGGCTTAGCAATCAGCCCCAGCATTTT. The chain joins TRBV12-3 or TRBV12-4 to TRBJ1-5, with no clear D. This CDR3 is built from 14 residues. V was shortened by 3 bases and J by 0 bases, with 6 bases between the two germline ends.

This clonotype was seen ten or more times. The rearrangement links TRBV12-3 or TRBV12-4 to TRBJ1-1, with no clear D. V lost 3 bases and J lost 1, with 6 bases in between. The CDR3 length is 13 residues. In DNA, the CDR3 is TGTGCCAGCAGTTTCCGCCAGAACACTGAAGCTTTCTTT. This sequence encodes CASSFRQNTEAFF.

The CDR3 DNA reads as TGTGCCAGTAGTCCACGGTGGGACAACGGAATTCAGTACTTC. Encoded protein: CASSPRWDNGIQYF. The chain joins TRBV19 to TRBJ2-4; D perhaps matches TRBD1 (6 bases). V was cut by 5 bases and J by 10 bases, with 18 bases left in between. CDR3 length: 14 amino acids. Germline CDR1 reads LNHDA; CDR2 reads SQIVND (reference sequence). The variable domain in full, with the rest retrieved from reference TRBV19 and TRBJ2-4, is DGGITQSPKYLFRKEGQNVTLSCEQNLNHDAMYWYRQDPGQGLRLIYYSQIVNDFQKGDIAEGYSVSREKKESFPLTVTSAQKNPTAFYLCASSPRWDNGIQYFGAGTRLSVL.

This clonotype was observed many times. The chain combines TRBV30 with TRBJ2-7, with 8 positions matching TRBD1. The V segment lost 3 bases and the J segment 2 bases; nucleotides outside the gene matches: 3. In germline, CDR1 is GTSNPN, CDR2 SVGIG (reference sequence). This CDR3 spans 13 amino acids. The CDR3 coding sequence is TGTGCCTGGAGAAGGGACAGGCCCTACGAGCAGTACTTC. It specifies CAWRRDRPYEQYF.

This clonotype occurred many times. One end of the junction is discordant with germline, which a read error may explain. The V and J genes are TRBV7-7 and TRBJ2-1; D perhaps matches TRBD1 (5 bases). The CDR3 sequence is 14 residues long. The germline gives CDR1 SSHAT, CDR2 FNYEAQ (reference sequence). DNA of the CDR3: TGTGCTAGCAGCAAGACAGCCACCTACAATGAGCAGTTCTTC. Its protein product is CASSKTATYNEQFF.

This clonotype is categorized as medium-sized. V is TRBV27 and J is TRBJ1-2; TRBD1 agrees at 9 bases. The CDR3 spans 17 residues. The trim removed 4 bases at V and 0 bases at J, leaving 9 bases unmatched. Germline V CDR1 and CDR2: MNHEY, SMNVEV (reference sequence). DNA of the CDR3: TGTGCCAGCAGTTACGGATTTGGGACAGGGACTAACTATGGCTACACCTTC. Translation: CASSYGFGTGTNYGYTF.

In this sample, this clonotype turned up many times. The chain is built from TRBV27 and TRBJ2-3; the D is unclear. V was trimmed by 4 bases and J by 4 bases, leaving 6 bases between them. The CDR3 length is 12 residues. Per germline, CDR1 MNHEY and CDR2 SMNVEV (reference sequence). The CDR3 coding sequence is TGTGCCAGCAGTTCGAGCGCAGATACGCAGTATTTT. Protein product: CASSSSADTQYF.

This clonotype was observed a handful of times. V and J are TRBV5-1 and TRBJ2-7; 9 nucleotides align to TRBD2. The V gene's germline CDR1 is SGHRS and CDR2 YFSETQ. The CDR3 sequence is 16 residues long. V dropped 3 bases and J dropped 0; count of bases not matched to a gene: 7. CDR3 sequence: CASSSGTSLSSYEQYF. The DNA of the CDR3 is TGCGCCAGCAGCTCCGGGACTAGCCTCAGCTCCTACGAGCAGTACTTC.

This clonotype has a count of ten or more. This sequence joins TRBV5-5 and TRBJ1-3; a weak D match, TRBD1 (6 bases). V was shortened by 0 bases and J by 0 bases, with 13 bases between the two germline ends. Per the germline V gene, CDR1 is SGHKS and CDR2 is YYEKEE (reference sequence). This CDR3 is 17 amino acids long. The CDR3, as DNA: TGTGCCAGCAGCTTGGCCCAACAGGGCGGCTCTGGAAACACCATATATTTT. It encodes CASSLAQQGGSGNTIYF.

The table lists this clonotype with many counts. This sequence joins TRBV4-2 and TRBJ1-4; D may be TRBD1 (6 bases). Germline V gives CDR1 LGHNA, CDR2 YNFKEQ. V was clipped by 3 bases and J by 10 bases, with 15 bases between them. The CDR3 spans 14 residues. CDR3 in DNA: TGTGCCAGCAGCCAGGTGATAGGGGGGGGAAAACTGTTTTTT. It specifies CASSQVIGGGKLFF.

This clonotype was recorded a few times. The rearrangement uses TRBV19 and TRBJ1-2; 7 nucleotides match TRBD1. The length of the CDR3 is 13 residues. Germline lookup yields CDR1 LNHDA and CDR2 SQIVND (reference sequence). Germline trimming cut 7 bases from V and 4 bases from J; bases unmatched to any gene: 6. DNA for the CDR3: TGTGCCAGTACTCCGACAGGGAGCTATGGCTACACCTTC. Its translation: CASTPTGSYGYTF.

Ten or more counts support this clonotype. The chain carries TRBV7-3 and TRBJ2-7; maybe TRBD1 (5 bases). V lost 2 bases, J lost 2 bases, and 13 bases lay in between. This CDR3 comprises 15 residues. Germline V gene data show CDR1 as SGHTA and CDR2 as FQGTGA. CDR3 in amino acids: CASSLGAGNTYEQYF. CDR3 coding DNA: TGTGCCAGCAGCTTAGGGGCAGGGAACACCTACGAGCAGTACTTC.

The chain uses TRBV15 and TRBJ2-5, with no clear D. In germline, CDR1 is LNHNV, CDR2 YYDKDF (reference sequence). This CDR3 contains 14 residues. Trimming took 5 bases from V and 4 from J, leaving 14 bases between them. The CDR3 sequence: CATSVRSGTETQYF. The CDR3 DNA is TGTGCCACCAGCGTTCGTTCGGGCACAGAGACCCAGTACTTC.

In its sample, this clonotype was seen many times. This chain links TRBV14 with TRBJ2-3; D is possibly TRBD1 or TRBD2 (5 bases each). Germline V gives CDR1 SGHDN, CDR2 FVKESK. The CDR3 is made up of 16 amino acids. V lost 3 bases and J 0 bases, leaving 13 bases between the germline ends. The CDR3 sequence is CASSHRDAFSTDTQYF. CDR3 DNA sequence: TGTGCCAGCAGCCACCGGGACGCATTTAGCACAGATACGCAGTATTTT.